This entry is about one T cell receptor (beta chain). The antigen this receptor binds is unknown. One base away there is no much larger clone; base qualities are not given. The cohort consisted of fewer than 700 healthy bone marrow donors. All cohort members were sampled while nominally healthy, although unrecorded immune exposures were likely present. The donor was CMV seropositive and was included in the group of some 290 seropositive cohort members. Each donor provided a peripheral blood sample, and peripheral blood mononuclear cells were used for TCR beta sequencing. The Qiagen DNeasy Blood Extraction Kit was used to extract genomic DNA from the blood cell samples. The library relied on the immunoSEQ multiplex PCR assay. For the multiplex PCR, a mixture combining 60 forward primers for TCR Vbeta segments and 13 reverse primers for TCR Jbeta segments was used. A multiplex PCR assay on genomic DNA amplified the CDR3 region of rearranged TCR beta genes. Amplified TCR beta libraries were sequenced as 87-base-pair reads on the Illumina HiSeq System. On the authors' methods: A later analysis tallied roughly 80 million unique TCR beta chains across the 666 repertoires, and some 10 million of those chains were shared by two or more donors. Raw reads were error-corrected and collapsed into unique sequences with a nearest-neighbor algorithm that merged closely related sequences to remove PCR and sequencing errors. V, D and J gene segments were assigned by aligning CDR3 sequences to IMGT reference sequences. For a sequence to be retained, at least a six-nucleotide match to both a V gene segment and a J gene segment was required. Rearrangements were classified as productive when the CDR3 lacked stop codons and remained in frame with V and J, and all other rearrangements were classified as non-productive. CDR3 was defined according to IMGT convention as the region running from the second conserved V-encoded cysteine to the conserved J-encoded phenylalanine. Sequences without an unambiguous match to a single V gene segment were excluded from the earlier analysis of almost 600 of the donors. In an earlier analysis of approximately 500 of the donors, a V segment was called functional when productive rearrangements were above 56.7%, and segregating when the standard deviation between donors exceeded 5%. To diagnose cytomegalovirus status from the catalog of TCR beta chain sequences, a statistical classification framework was built. A later analysis assigned V and J genes by comparing TCR nucleotide sequences with IMGT/GENE-DB human TR gene sequences. Using the TCRdist pipeline, a later analysis assigned CDR3 sequences along with most-parsimonious VDJ recombination scenarios. A later analysis defined each TCR beta chain by its CDR3 amino acid sequence plus V-gene family, and excluded reads lacking a unique V-gene family. A later analysis removed several hundred highly shared, low-generation-probability nucleotide sequences to deal with suspected cross-contamination and a sequencing artifact. For each public chain, a later analysis derived a clonal expansion index from normalized ranks of inferred template counts within each repertoire. Generation probabilities in a later analysis came from a VDJ recombination model fitted to out-of-frame rearrangements, and those results were checked against IGoR. In a later analysis, hypergeometric tests were used to score TCR-TCR, TCR-HLA and TCR-CMV co-occurrence, with a repertoire-size bias correction applied to TCR pairs. In a later analysis, false discovery rates were estimated by permuting HLA or CMV assignments 20 times. In a later analysis, co-occurring TCRs were grouped using DBSCAN, and TCRdist sequence similarity was added for clustering within HLA-allele-positive subsets. For co-occurrence clustering, repertoires with fewer than 30,000 or more than 120,000 public chains were excluded, along with four to six repertoires with anomalous nucleotide sharing. TCRdb provides this immuneACCESS table in a form limited to in-frame rearrangements. Some clones are lacking; in checked studies, under half of them reflect an unresolved V gene, and why the rest are absent is not known. V and J calls and clone size are those listed in that table; D and trimming were worked out from the DNA. A total of about 120,000 clones appear in this sample, around 78% of them only once. Roughly 3.3% of the sample rests with the top ten.

The data originate from a study of cytomegalovirus exposure and HLA in healthy donors (dated by TCRdb to 2015 to 2018). With regard to the full study: In an earlier analysis of under 750 of the donors, 250 to 350 Gb of sequence data and approximately 100 million unique TCR beta sequences from some 170 million T cells were reported. Roughly 300 gigabases of sequencing data and 78 million or so unique TCR sequences were included in an early release covering 550 to 650 HLA-typed donors. Among the roughly 370 genotyped donors, around 81% belonged to the genetic ancestry cluster associated with self-reported Caucasian donors. The study aimed to test whether signatures of past pathogen exposure could be identified by cataloging public T cell receptors. The study profiled the T cell repertoires of under 850 subjects by immunosequencing and related them to cytomegalovirus serostatus. A separate validation cohort of about 110 different subjects was used in addition to the roughly 720-subject first cohort. High-throughput TCR immunosequencing, statistical association of individual TCRs with disease status, and machine learning were combined to predict cytomegalovirus infection status. To study patterns of TCR occurrence, a later analysis re-analyzed previously published TCR beta repertoires from hundreds of donors and added high-resolution HLA genotyping. The later analysis used no new phenotypic data to find candidate immune exposures, relying instead on TCR beta sequences and their occurrence across donors. An earlier analysis of 587 of the donors used high-throughput TCR beta sequencing to judge whether each TCR beta V gene segment behaved as functional or pseudogenic. Donor age, sex, ethnicity and CMV serostatus were compiled alongside the repertoire data. A later genetic analysis used genome-wide SNP genotypes for about three fifths of the roughly 700 donors, treating that subset as a discovery cohort. All discovery cohort repertoires had been generated using a single sequencing platform. HLA typing covered class I and class II loci at four-digit resolution. Typing coverage differed by locus: A, B, C, DRB1 and DQB1 were typed in roughly 629-630 donors, DQA1 in 522, DPA1 in 606, and DPB1 in about 450. Because of strong linkage in the cohort, five DR-DQ haplotypes were treated as single units for association and clustering. On average, around 200,000 unique TCR beta nucleotide sequences were sequenced per donor among more than 350 genotyped donors of the cohort, with roughly 18% of those sequences being non-productive.

Overall results and qualifications from the work: A further reported finding was that TCR beta sequences accurately predicted the HLA-A and HLA-B alleles for most subjects in the first cohort. CMV serostatus was the only immune exposure information available for the cohort. While some public TCRs were present in many individuals, most TCR sequences turned up only very rarely across donors. The study gave a list of 150 to 200 TCR beta chains associated with cytomegalovirus. Presence/absence analyses assumed roughly uniform sequencing depth across donors, an assumption that may not hold. According to a later analysis, parvovirus B19, influenza, CMV and Epstein-Barr virus appeared linked to several top co-occurrence clusters. When HLA alleles, especially DR and DQ, strongly co-occurred, TCR associations were difficult to assign to individual alleles. An association between a missense DCLRE1C variant and V-gene and J-gene trimming of TCR beta chains was found in a later genetic analysis and replicated in an independent cohort. In an earlier analysis of approximately 590 of the donors, most TCR beta V segments appeared in productive rearrangements about 90% or about 30% of the time, broadly matching IMGT annotations. Because HLA typing was missing for some donors at each locus, association tests included only the typed subset. This cohort had only TCR beta chains sequenced, and the lack of alpha or paired-chain data limited which features could be detected. Most CMV-associated TCR beta chains appeared to be HLA-restricted in a later analysis, and the HLA associations seemed to be driven largely by CMV exposure. About 17 rarely observed V segments, including chromosome 9 orphons, were excluded from the earlier analysis of approximately 500 of the donors because counts were too low. A few of the identified cytomegalovirus-associated TCR beta chains were confirmed in vitro to be specific for cytomegalovirus antigens. Linkage disequilibrium might explain the correlated functional status among segregating V segments, but an unknown experimental factor could not be excluded. In a later analysis, HLA-associated TCR beta chains were found to be more clonally expanded and to have lower generation probabilities than equally common non-associated chains. It was suggested by the authors that the approach could potentially be generalized to other disease states and immunological phenotypes. Cytomegalovirus status was reported to be diagnosed by the classifier with high specificity and sensitivity in both the original and validation cohorts. In a later genetic analysis, fewer N-insertions in productive TCRs were reported among donors in an Asian-associated ancestry cluster than the roughly 710-donor mean. At a false discovery rate of 0.05, a later analysis linked some 18,000 TCR beta sequences to specific HLA alleles. According to a later analysis, TCR association rates differed among HLA loci, with DRB1 alleles showing the most associated TCRs and HLA-C alleles showing the fewest. Some IMGT-functional V segments, including TRBV6-2 and TRBV6-3, could not be distinguished by the 87-base-pair reads and were therefore excluded. The sequencing pipeline was judged likely to have produced a cluster of highly shared sequence variants as a technical artifact.

For CDR1 and CDR2, the germline V gene lists SGHRS and YFSETQ. Spanning cysteine to phenylalanine, the CDR3 consists of 14 amino acids. The sequence is cut down to CDR3 DNA, 42 bases in frame from base 1. Trimming accounts for 4 bases at V and 3 bases at J, while the number of junction bases matched to no gene is 3. Rearrangement joined TRBV5-1 to TRBJ2-1; 8 of the junction bases match TRBD1. The TCR sequence derives from a woman aged 25 to 39 in good health and CMV-seropositive. Input material: PBMCs. The sequenced DNA: TGCGCCAGCAGCACGGGACAGGACTACAATGAGCAGTTCTTC. Translated, it reads CASSTGQDYNEQFF.